A selection of T cell receptor beta chains follows, all from one sample in a study of blood T cell repertoires in COVID-19. The repertoire was sequenced with immunoSEQ multiplex PCR; TCRdb's copy has only in-frame clones and lacks some. The table lists 300,000 to 400,000 clones, around 89% of them singletons. The source material was PBMCs or T cells enriched from blood (not recorded which). The receptors were sampled from a woman younger than 45 with acute COVID-19. CDR3s include the opening cysteine and the closing phenylalanine or tryptophan. Each record gives: D gene, clone size, V gene, J gene, CDR3 protein, CDR3 DNA. A D gene is named only where the DNA matches it firmly. Part of the rows lack a size; the others show once, few, many or a class for expanded clones.

NA,NA,TRBV19,TRBJ1-1,CASSRTATITEAFF,TGTGCCAGTAGCAGGACAGCCACTATCACTGAAGCTTTCTTT
NA,once,TRBV19,TRBJ1-2,CAGSRGGLGEDGYTF,TGTGCCGGAAGCCGGGGGGGTTTGGGCGAGGATGGCTACACCTTC
TRBD2,NA,TRBV11-1,TRBJ2-3,CASSSRGLADPDTQYF,TGTGCCAGCAGTTCGCGAGGACTAGCGGACCCAGATACGCAGTATTTT
NA,NA,TRBV5-6,TRBJ2-7,CASSLEDRDYEQYF,TGTGCCAGCAGCTTGGAAGACAGAGACTACGAGCAGTACTTC
NA,once,TRBV30,TRBJ1-1,CAWRRGGTEAFF,TGTGCCTGGAGGAGAGGGGGTACTGAAGCTTTCTTT
NA,NA,TRBV18,TRBJ2-1,CASSARTGSSYNEQFF,TGTGCCAGCTCAGCTCGTACAGGGAGCTCCTACAATGAGCAGTTCTTC
NA,once,TRBV2,TRBJ1-5,CASSGVQGGGGQPQHF,TGTGCCAGCAGTGGGGTTCAGGGAGGTGGTGGACAGCCCCAGCATTTT
NA,NA,TRBV19,TRBJ1-1,CASSITGRVGAFF,TGTGCCAGTAGTATTACAGGGAGGGTGGGAGCTTTCTTT
NA,NA,TRBV10-2,TRBJ2-1,CASSDRGGLGNEQFF,TGCGCCAGCAGTGATAGGGGGGGCCTTGGGAACGAGCAGTTCTTC
TRBD1,NA,TRBV6-1,TRBJ1-4,CASSEAAYRGLFF,TGTGCCAGCAGTGAAGCGGCCTACAGGGGGTTGTTTTTT
TRBD1,NA,TRBV29-1,TRBJ2-1,CSVPGQGGNEQFF,TGCAGCGTGCCGGGACAGGGGGGGAATGAGCAGTTCTTC
TRBD1,NA,TRBV24-1,TRBJ2-1,CATSDPRQGIHNEQFF,TGTGCCACCAGTGATCCGCGACAGGGAATTCACAATGAGCAGTTCTTC
NA,NA,TRBV19,TRBJ1-1,CASNTGSGAFF,TGTGCCAGTAATACAGGGTCAGGAGCTTTCTTT
NA,NA,TRBV7-9,TRBJ2-7,CASSFSGTRDEQYF,TGTGCCAGCAGCTTCTCCGGAACTAGAGACGAGCAGTACTTC
TRBD1,NA,TRBV7-9,TRBJ2-3,CASSQPDRDSTDTQYF,TGTGCCAGCAGCCAACCGGACAGGGATAGCACAGATACGCAGTATTTT
NA,NA,TRBV10-1,TRBJ2-7,CASSESRGRTYEQYF,TGCGCCAGCAGTGAATCGCGGGGGCGAACCTACGAGCAGTACTTC
NA,NA,TRBV2,TRBJ2-7,CASSPVHEQYF,TGTGCCAGCAGTCCCGTCCACGAGCAGTACTTC
NA,NA,TRBV10-2,TRBJ2-7,CASSESSLDRSSYEQYF,TGCGCCAGCAGTGAGTCTTCGTTGGACAGAAGCTCCTACGAGCAGTACTTC
NA,NA,TRBV4-1,TRBJ1-3,CASSQDGGKGYSGNTIYF,TGCGCCAGCAGCCAAGATGGCGGGAAAGGGTACTCTGGAAACACCATATATTTT
TRBD2,NA,TRBV19,TRBJ2-2,CASSRGTSGVWELFF,TGTGCCAGTAGTCGGGGGACTAGCGGGGTGTGGGAGCTGTTTTTT
TRBD2,NA,TRBV9,TRBJ2-7,CASSPRSGGAYEQYF,TGTGCCAGCAGCCCCCGTAGCGGGGGGGCGTACGAGCAGTACTTC
NA,NA,TRBV11-2,TRBJ2-3,CASSLLGHSTDTQYF,TGTGCCAGCAGCTTATTGGGACACAGCACAGATACGCAGTATTTT
NA,NA,TRBV2,TRBJ1-5,CASSRGEGGNQPQHF,TGTGCCAGCAGTCGGGGGGAAGGGGGCAATCAGCCCCAGCATTTT
NA,NA,TRBV5-1,TRBJ2-5,CASSRGVQETQYF,TGCGCCAGCAGCCGCGGGGTTCAAGAGACCCAGTACTTC
TRBD2,many,TRBV7-8,TRBJ2-3,CASSFGGGLDTQYF,TGTGCCAGCAGCTTCGGCGGGGGTCTGGATACGCAGTATTTT
TRBD1,NA,TRBV7-2,TRBJ2-7,CASSLRTGERYEQYF,TGTGCCAGCAGCTTACGGACAGGGGAGAGGTACGAGCAGTACTTC
NA,NA,TRBV3-1/TRBV3-2,TRBJ1-3,CASSTPQGHFGNTIYF,TGTGCCAGCAGCACCCCCCAGGGCCATTTCGGAAACACCATATATTTT
TRBD2,once,TRBV3-1/TRBV3-2,TRBJ2-1,CASSRGGGAMRQFF,TGTGCCAGCAGCCGAGGCGGGGGGGCAATGAGGCAGTTCTTC
NA,once,TRBV3-1/TRBV3-2,TRBJ1-5,CASSQEGGGSGNQPQHF,TGTGCCAGCAGCCAAGAGGGAGGGGGTTCTGGCAATCAGCCCCAGCATTTT
NA,NA,TRBV6-5,TRBJ2-2,CASSLLPTGELFF,TGTGCCAGCAGCCTACTACCTACCGGGGAGCTGTTTTTT
NA,once,TRBV19,TRBJ2-3,CASSIDRPGGRPDTQYF,TGTGCCAGTAGTATAGATCGACCGGGGGGCCGTCCAGATACGCAGTATTTT
TRBD1,NA,TRBV23-1,TRBJ1-3,CASSQYRGRLSGNTIYF,TGCGCCAGCAGTCAATACAGGGGACGGCTCTCTGGAAACACCATATATTTT
TRBD2,NA,TRBV6-5,TRBJ2-1,CASSSGVASGGPQFF,TGTGCCAGCAGTTCGGGGGTGGCTAGCGGGGGCCCACAGTTCTTC
TRBD2,NA,TRBV27,TRBJ2-7,CASSLWGGPYEQYF,TGTGCCAGCAGTTTATGGGGGGGTCCCTACGAGCAGTACTTC
TRBD1,NA,TRBV5-1,TRBJ2-7,CASSLEGALTYEQYF,TGCGCCAGCAGCTTGGAGGGGGCGCTTACCTACGAGCAGTACTTC
NA,NA,TRBV3-1/TRBV3-2,TRBJ1-6,CASSPQGQRYNSPLHF,TGTGCCAGCAGCCCGCAGGGGCAGCGCTATAATTCACCCCTCCACTTT
TRBD1,NA,TRBV18,TRBJ1-2,CASSPPGRTGDYGYTF,TGTGCCAGCTCACCACCTGGCAGGACAGGGGACTATGGCTACACCTTC
NA,NA,TRBV5-1,TRBJ1-2,CASSLQGRADGYTF,TGCGCCAGCAGCCTCCAGGGGAGGGCGGATGGCTACACCTTC
NA,NA,TRBV5-1,TRBJ2-1,CASSSRGSPNEQFF,TGCGCCAGCAGCTCCCGGGGTAGCCCTAATGAGCAGTTCTTC
TRBD1,NA,TRBV9,TRBJ2-5,CASSQGVGETQYF,TGTGCCAGCAGCCAGGGGGTAGGGGAGACCCAGTACTTC
NA,NA,TRBV15,TRBJ2-6,CATSTTGTGANVLTF,TGTGCCACCAGCACCACAGGGACTGGGGCCAACGTCCTGACTTTC
NA,NA,TRBV6-2/TRBV6-3,TRBJ2-2,CASSFSAGELFF,TGTGCCAGCAGTTTTAGCGCCGGGGAGCTGTTTTTT
NA,NA,TRBV19,TRBJ1-2,CASRIVRGYYGYTF,TGTGCCAGTAGGATCGTCCGAGGGTACTATGGCTACACCTTC
NA,NA,TRBV7-3,TRBJ1-3,CASSLDWGPGNTIYF,TGTGCCAGCAGCTTAGATTGGGGGCCTGGAAACACCATATATTTT
NA,NA,TRBV12-3/TRBV12-4,TRBJ2-2,CASLADGELFF,TGTGCCAGCCTGGCGGACGGGGAGCTGTTTTTT
NA,NA,TRBV6-5,TRBJ1-5,CASSHSQPQHF,TGTGCCAGCAGCCACAGCCAGCCCCAGCATTTT
NA,NA,TRBV18,TRBJ1-6,CASWGDNSPLHF,TGTGCCAGCTGGGGCGATAATTCACCCCTCCACTTT
TRBD1,few,TRBV30,TRBJ1-3,CAWSPGGSGNTIYF,TGTGCCTGGAGCCCAGGGGGCTCTGGAAACACCATATATTTT
NA,NA,TRBV20-1,TRBJ1-4,CSASRGGAVVNEKLFF,TGCAGTGCTAGTAGAGGGGGGGCGGTAGTGAATGAAAAACTGTTTTTT
TRBD1,NA,TRBV7-8,TRBJ1-1,CASSFNLITGVWTEAFF,TGTGCCAGCAGCTTCAACCTCATTACAGGGGTGTGGACTGAAGCTTTCTTT
TRBD2,NA,TRBV29-1,TRBJ2-7,CSVRLAGGYEQYF,TGCAGCGTCCGACTAGCGGGGGGCTACGAGCAGTACTTC
TRBD1,NA,TRBV14,TRBJ1-1,CASSPGQGARTEAFF,TGTGCCAGCAGCCCAGGACAGGGGGCAAGGACTGAAGCTTTCTTT
NA,NA,TRBV18,TRBJ1-2,CASSPPQGYVGYTF,TGTGCCAGCTCCCCTCCTCAGGGCTACGTTGGCTACACCTTC
NA,NA,TRBV20-1,TRBJ1-1,CSAFQITEAFF,TGCAGTGCTTTTCAGATAACTGAAGCTTTCTTT